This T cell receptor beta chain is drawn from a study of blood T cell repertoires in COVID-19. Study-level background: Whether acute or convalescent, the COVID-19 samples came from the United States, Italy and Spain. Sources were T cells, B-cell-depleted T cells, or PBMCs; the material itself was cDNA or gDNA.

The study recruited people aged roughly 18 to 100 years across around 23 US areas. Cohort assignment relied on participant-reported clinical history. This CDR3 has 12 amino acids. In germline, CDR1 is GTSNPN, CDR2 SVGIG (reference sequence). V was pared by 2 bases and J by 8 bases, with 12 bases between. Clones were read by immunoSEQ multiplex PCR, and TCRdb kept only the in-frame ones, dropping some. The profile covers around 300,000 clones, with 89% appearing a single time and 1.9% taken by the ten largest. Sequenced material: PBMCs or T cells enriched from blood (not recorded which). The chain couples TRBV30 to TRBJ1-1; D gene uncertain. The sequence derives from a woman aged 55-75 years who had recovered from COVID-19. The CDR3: CAWSLSQTEAFF. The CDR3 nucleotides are TGTGCCTGGAGTCTTAGCCAGACCGAAGCTTTCTTT.